This T cell receptor beta chain was captured in a study of CD8+ T cells in alopecia areata. In regard to this clone: The antigen is not known.

The CDR3 loop spans 15 amino acids. Germline V gene sequence: CDR1 SGHRS, CDR2 YFSETQ. The V and J ends lost 1 base and 2 bases, in that order; junction bases with no gene match: 1. General study points: TCR sharing across patients was less clear than in mice, possibly HLA-related.

As the sequencing template, cDNA was produced by extracting RNA and reverse transcribing it. Profiled with immunoSEQ multiplex PCR; TCRdb holds only in-frame clones, not every one. This table has some 110,000 clones, 55% to 80% appearing once. This receptor was obtained from a human donor in good health. The rearrangement joins TRBV5-1 to TRBJ1-5; 9 positions agree with TRBD1. The material sequenced was CD4+ T cells sorted from blood. CDR3 protein: CASSLTGGGNQPQHF. The DNA for the CDR3 is TGCGCCAGCAGCTTGACAGGGGGCGGCAATCAGCCCCAGCATTTT.